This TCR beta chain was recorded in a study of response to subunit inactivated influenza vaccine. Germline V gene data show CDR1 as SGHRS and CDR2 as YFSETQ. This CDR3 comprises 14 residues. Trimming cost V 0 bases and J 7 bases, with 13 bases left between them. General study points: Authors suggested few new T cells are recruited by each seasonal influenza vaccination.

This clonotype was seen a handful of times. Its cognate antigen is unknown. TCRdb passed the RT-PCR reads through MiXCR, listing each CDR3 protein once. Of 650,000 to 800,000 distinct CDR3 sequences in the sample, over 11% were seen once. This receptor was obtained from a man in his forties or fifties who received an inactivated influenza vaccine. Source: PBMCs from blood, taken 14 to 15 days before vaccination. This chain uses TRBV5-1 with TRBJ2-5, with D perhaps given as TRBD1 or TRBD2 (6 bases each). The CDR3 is CASSLEPGAGTQYF. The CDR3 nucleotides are TGCGCCAGCAGCTTGGAGCCGGGGGCAGGGACCCAGTACTTC.